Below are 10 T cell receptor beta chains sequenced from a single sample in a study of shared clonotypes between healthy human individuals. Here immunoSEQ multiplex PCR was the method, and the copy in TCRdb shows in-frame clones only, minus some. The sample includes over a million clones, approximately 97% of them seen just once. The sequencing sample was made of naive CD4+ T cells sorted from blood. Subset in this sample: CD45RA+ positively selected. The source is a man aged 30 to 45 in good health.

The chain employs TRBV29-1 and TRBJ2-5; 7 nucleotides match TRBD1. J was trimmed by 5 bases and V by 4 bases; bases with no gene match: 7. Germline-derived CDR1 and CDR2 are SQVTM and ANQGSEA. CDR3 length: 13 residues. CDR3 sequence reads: CSVGTGTVETQYF. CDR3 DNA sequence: TGCAGCGTTGGGACCGGGACAGTGGAGACCCAGTACTTC.

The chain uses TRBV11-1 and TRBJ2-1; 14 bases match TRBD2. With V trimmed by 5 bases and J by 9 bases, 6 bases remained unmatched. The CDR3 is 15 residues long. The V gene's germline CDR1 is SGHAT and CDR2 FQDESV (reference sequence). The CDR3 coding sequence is TGTGCCAGCAGCCTGGGACTAGCGGGAGTAGGTGAGCAGTTCTTC. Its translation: CASSLGLAGVGEQFF.

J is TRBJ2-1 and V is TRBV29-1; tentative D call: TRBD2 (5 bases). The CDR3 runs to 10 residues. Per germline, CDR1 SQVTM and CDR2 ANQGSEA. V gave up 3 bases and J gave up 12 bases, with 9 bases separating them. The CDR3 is CSVDEGGQFF. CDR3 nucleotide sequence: TGCAGCGTTGATGAGGGTGGGCAGTTCTTC.

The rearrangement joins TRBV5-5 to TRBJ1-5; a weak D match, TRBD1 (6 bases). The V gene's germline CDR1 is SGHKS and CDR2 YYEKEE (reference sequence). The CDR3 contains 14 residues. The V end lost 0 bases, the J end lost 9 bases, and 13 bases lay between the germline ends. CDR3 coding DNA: TGTGCCAGCAGCTTGGAAGGGACAAGTGGGCCCCAGCATTTT. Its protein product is CASSLEGTSGPQHF.

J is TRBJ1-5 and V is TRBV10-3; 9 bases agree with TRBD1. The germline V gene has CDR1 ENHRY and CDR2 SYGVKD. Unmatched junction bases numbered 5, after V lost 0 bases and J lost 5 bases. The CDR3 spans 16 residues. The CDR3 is CAISESGRTGDQPQHF. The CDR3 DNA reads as TGTGCCATCAGTGAGTCGGGGAGGACAGGGGATCAGCCCCAGCATTTT.

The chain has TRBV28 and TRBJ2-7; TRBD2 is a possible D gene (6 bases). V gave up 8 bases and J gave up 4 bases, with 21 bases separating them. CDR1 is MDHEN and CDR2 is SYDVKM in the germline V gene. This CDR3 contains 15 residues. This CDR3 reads CASPPRGGGGYEQYF. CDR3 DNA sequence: TGTGCCAGCCCCCCACGGGGAGGAGGTGGGTACGAGCAGTACTTC.

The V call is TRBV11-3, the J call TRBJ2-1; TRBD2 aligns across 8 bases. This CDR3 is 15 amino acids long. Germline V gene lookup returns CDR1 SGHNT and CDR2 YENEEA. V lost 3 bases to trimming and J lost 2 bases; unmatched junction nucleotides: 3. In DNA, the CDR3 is TGTGCCAGCAGCTTGGATAGCGGGGCCTACAATGAGCAGTTCTTC. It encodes CASSLDSGAYNEQFF.

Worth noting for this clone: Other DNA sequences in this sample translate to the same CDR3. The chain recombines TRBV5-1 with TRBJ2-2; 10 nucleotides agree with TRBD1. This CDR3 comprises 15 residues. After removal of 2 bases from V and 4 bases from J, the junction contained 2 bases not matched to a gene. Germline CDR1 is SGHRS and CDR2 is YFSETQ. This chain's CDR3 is CASSLGQGGTGELFF. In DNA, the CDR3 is TGCGCCAGCAGCTTAGGACAGGGGGGCACCGGGGAGCTGTTTTTT. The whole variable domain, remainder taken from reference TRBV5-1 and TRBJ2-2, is KAGVTQTPRYLIKTRGQQVTLSCSPISGHRSVSWYQQTPGQGLQFLFEYFSETQRNKGNFPGRFSGRQFSNSRSEMNVSTLELGDSALYLCASSLGQGGTGELFFGEGSRLTVL.

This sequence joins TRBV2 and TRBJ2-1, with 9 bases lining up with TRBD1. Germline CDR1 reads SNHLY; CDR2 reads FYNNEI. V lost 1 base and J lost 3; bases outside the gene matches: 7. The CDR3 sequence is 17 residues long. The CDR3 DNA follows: TGTGCCAGCAGTGAAGATTCATGGACAGGGGACTACAATGAGCAGTTCTTC. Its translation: CASSEDSWTGDYNEQFF.

The CDR3 region is CASGNGNGETQYF. The CDR3 bases are TGTGCTAGTGGCAATGGTAACGGGGAGACCCAGTACTTC. The rearrangement links TRBV12-5 to TRBJ2-5, with D hard to call. There are 13 residues in the CDR3. Deletions cut 6 bases from V and 5 bases from J, with 13 bases between. Germline CDR1 is LGHNT and CDR2 is FRNRAP.